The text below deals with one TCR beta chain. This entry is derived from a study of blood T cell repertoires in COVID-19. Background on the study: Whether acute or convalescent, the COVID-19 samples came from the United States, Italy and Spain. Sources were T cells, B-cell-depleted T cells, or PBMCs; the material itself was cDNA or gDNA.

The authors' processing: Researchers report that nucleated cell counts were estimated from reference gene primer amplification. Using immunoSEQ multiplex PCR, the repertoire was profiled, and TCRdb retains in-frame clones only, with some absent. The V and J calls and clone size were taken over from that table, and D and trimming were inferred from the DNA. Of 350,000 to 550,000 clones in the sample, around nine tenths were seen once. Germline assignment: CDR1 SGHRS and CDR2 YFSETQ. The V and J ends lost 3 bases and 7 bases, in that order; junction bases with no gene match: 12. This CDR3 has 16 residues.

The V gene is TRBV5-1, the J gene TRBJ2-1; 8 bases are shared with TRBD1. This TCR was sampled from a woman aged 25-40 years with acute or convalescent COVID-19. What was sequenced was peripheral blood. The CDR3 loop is CASSSRRGQGSNEQFF. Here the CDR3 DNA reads TGCGCCAGCAGCTCCCGGCGAGGACAGGGATCAAATGAGCAGTTCTTC.